This T cell receptor (beta chain) stems from a study of vaccination effects on CD4 cells after COVID-19. Study-level results: There was only 1 of 255 vaccine-induced clones in healthy vaccinees that cross-reacted with common cold coronaviruses. The study, lacking early post-infection timepoints, had few convalescent patients.

With the ViraFEST assay, the study expanded antigen-specific CD4+ T cells using viral peptide pools, then sequenced them. Subsequent to 10 days of culture, CD4+ T cells were isolated. Vaccinated participants had no history of SARS-CoV-2 infection and tested negative for nucleocapsid antibodies. Half-medium changes using IL-2 medium occurred on days 3 and 7. Method: immunoSEQ multiplex PCR; TCRdb's copy keeps in-frame clones and lacks some. The sample shows 50,000 or so clones, around 80% of them seen only once. Turning to this clone: Its antigen remains unidentified.

The clonotype originates from a human donor who received a COVID-19 vaccine. The sample here was CD4+ T cells from PBMCs cultured with HCoV-229E spike peptides, taken before COVID-19 vaccination.

This CDR3 reads CAWKPPGTDPYGYTF. In nucleotides, the CDR3 is TGTGCCTGGAAACCCCCCGGGACAGATCCCTATGGCTACACCTTC. The chain combines TRBV30 with TRBJ1-2, with 7 bases aligning to TRBD1. The CDR3 consists of 15 residues. Per the germline V gene, CDR1 is GTSNPN and CDR2 is SVGIG (reference sequence). The V gene end was trimmed by 4 bases and the J gene end by 4 bases; junction bases not matched to a gene: 12.